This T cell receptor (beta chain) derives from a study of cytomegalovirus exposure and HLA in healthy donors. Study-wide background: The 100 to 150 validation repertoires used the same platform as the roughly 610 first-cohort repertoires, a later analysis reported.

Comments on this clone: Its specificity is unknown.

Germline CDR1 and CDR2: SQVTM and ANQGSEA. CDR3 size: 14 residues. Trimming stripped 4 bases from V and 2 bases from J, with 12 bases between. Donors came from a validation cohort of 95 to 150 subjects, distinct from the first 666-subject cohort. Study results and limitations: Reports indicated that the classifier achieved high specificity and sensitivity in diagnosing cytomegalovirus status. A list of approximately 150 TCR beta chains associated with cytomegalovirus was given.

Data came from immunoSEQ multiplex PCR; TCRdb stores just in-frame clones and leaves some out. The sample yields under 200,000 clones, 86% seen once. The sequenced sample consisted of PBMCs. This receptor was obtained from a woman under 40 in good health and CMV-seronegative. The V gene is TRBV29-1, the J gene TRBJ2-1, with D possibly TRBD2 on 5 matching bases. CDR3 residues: CSVVDREAYNEQFF. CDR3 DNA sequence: TGCAGCGTTGTGGATCGGGAAGCCTACAATGAGCAGTTCTTC.